The text below deals with one T cell receptor beta chain. Trimming left V 3 bases short and J 2 bases short, with 13 bases between. The CDR3 has 15 amino acids. CDR1 and CDR2 (germline): LNHDA, SQIVND (reference sequence). Participants were aged about 18 to 95 years, lived in under 30 US areas, and enrolled virtually. Cohorts were assigned according to the clinical history that participants reported. In the authors' methods: Reference gene primer amplification gave nucleated cell count estimates. Data came from immunoSEQ multiplex PCR; TCRdb stores just in-frame clones and leaves some out. D and trimming come from the DNA, and the V and J calls and clone size come from that table. The top ten hold about 8.9% of the sample, which has 200,000 to 250,000 clones, around 81% seen once. The sample belongs to a study of blood T cell repertoires in COVID-19. Whole-study context: PBMCs, B-cell-depleted T cells, or T cells provided the cDNA or gDNA that made up the material.

This rearrangement joins TRBV19 to TRBJ1-2; weak D call: TRBD1 (6 bases). The specimen sequenced was PBMCs or T cells enriched from blood (not recorded which). This TCR was recovered from a woman between 45 and 65 years old with acute COVID-19. The CDR3 loop reads CASSINREGNYGYTF. The DNA of the CDR3 is TGTGCCAGTAGTATTAACAGGGAGGGGAACTATGGCTACACCTTC.